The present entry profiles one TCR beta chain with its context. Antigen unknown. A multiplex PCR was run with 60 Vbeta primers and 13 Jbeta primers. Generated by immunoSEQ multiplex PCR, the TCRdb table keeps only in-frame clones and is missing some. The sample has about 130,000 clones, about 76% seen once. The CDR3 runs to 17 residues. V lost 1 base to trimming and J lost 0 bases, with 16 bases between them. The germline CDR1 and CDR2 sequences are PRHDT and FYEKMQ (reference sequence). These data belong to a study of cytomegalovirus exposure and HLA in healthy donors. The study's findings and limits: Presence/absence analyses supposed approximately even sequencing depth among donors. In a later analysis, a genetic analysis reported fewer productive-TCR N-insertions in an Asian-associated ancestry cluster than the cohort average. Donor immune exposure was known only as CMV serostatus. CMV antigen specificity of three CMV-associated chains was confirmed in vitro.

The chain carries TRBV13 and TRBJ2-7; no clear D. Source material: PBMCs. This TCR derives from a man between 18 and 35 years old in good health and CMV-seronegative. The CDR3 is CASSLAVGGWSSYEQYF. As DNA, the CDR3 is TGTGCCAGCAGCTTAGCAGTAGGCGGCTGGAGCTCCTACGAGCAGTACTTC.